This entry features one T cell receptor (beta chain) sequence. The entry originates in a study of shared clonotypes between healthy human individuals. The authors ran the assay at deep level. Sequenced by immunoSEQ multiplex PCR; TCRdb stores in-frame clones only, minus some. The data hold fewer than 3 million clones, with around 92% observed a single time. The CDR3 length is 19 residues. CDR1 SGHDT and CDR2 YYEEEE come from the germline V gene. Trimming removed 1 base at V and 7 bases at J, with 29 bases between. This sequence was found in a man aged 18 to 29 in good health. Some clones in this sample may be carry-over from other donors' samples. Sequencing input: naive CD4+ T cells from PBMCs. Noted subset: CD45RA+ positively selected. This chain links TRBV5-6 with TRBJ2-5; D is possibly TRBD2 (6 bases). In nucleotides, the CDR3 is TGTGCCAGCAGCTTGCTCGGCGGGACTGGCCCCCCGCCCGGCGGGACCCAGTACTTC. This encodes CASSLLGGTGPPPGGTQYF.